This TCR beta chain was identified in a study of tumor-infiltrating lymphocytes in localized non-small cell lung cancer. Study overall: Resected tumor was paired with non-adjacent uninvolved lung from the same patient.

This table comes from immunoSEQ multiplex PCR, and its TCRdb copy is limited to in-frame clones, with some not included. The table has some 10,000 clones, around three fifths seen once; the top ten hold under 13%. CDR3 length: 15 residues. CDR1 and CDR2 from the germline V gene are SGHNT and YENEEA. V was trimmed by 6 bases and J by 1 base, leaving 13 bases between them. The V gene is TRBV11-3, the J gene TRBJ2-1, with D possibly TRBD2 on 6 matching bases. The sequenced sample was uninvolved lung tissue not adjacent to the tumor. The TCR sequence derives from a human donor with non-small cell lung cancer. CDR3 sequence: CASRQLAHSYNEQFF. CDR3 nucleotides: TGTGCCAGCAGACAACTAGCACATTCCTACAATGAGCAGTTCTTC. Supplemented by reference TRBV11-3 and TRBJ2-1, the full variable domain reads EAGVVQSPRYKIIEKKQPVAFWCNPISGHNTLYWYLQNLGQGPELLIRYENEEAVDDSQLPKDRFSAERLKGVDSTLKIQPAELGDSAVYLCASRQLAHSYNEQFFGPGTRLTVL.